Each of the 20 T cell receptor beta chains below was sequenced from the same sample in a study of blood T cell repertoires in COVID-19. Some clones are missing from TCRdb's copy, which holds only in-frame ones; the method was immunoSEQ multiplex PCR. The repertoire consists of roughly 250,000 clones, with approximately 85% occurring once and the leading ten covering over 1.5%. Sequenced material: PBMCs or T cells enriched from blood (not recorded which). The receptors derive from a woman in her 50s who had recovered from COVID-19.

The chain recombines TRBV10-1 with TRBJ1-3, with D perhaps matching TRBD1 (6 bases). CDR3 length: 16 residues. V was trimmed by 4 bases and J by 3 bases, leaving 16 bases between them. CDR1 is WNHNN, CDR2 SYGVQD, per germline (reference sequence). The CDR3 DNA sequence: TGCGCCAGCAGTGCCAGTGACAGGAGCCTTGGAAACACCATATATTTT. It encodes CASSASDRSLGNTIYF.

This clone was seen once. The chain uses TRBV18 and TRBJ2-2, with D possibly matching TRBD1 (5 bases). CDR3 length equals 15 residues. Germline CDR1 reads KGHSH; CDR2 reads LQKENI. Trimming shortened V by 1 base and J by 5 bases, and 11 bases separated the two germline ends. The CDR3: CASSPQGLGTGELFF. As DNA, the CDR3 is TGTGCCAGCTCACCACAGGGGCTCGGAACCGGGGAGCTGTTTTTT.

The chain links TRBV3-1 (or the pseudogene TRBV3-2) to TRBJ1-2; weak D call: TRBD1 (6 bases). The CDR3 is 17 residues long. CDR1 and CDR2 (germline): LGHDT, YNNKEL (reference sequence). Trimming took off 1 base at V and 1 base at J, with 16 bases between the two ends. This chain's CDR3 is CASSQVRGAHDNYGYTF. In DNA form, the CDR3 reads TGTGCCAGCAGCCAAGTTCGGGGGGCGCATGATAACTATGGCTACACCTTC.

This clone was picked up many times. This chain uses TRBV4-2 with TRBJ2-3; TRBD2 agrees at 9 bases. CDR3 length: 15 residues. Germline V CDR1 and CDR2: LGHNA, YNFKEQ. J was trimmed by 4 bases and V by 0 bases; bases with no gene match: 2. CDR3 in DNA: TGTGCCAGCAGCCAAGAGCGGGAGGGACCAGATACGCAGTATTTT. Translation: CASSQEREGPDTQYF.

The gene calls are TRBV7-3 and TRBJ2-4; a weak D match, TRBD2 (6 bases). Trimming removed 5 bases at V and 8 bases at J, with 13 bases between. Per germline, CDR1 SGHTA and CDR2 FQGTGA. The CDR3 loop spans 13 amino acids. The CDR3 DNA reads TGTGCCAGCAGCGCCGGGGGAAGCCACATTCAGTACTTC. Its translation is CASSAGGSHIQYF. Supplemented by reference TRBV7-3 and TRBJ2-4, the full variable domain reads GAGVSQTPSNKVTEKGKYVELRCDPISGHTALYWYRQSLGQGPEFLIYFQGTGAADDSGLPNDRFFAVRPEGSVSTLKIQRTERGDSAVYLCASSAGGSHIQYFGAGTRLSVL.

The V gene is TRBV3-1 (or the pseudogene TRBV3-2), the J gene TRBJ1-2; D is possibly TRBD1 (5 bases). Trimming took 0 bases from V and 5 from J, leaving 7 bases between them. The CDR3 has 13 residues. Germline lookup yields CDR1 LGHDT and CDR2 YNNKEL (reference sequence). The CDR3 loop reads CASSQDAGYGYTF. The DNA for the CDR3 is TGTGCCAGCAGCCAAGATGCAGGGTATGGCTACACCTTC.

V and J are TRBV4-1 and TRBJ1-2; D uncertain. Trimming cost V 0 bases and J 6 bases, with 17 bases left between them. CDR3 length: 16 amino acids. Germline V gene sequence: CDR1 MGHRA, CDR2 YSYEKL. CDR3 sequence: CASSQDRSPATNGYTF. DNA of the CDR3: TGCGCCAGCAGCCAAGATCGAAGCCCCGCTACTAATGGCTACACCTTC.

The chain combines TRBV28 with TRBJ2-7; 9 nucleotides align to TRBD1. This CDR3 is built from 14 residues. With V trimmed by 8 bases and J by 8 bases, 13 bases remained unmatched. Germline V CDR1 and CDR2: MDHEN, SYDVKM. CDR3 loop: CASWSGTGLNKQYF. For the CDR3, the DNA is TGTGCCAGCTGGTCCGGGACAGGGTTGAACAAGCAGTACTTC.

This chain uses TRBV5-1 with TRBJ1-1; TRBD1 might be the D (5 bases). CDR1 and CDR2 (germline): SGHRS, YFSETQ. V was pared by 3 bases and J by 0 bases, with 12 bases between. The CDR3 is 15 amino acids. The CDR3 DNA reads TGCGCCAGCAGCTCGGACGGACAAGTGAACACTGAAGCTTTCTTT. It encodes CASSSDGQVNTEAFF. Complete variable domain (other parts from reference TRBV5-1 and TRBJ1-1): KAGVTQTPRYLIKTRGQQVTLSCSPISGHRSVSWYQQTPGQGLQFLFEYFSETQRNKGNFPGRFSGRQFSNSRSEMNVSTLELGDSALYLCASSSDGQVNTEAFFGQGTRLTVV.

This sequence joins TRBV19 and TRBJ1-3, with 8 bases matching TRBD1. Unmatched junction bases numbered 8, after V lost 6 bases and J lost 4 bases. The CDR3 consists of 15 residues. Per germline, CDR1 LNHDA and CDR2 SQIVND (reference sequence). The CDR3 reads CASRRTGKTGNTIYF. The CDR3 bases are TGTGCCAGTAGAAGGACAGGGAAGACCGGAAACACCATATATTTT.

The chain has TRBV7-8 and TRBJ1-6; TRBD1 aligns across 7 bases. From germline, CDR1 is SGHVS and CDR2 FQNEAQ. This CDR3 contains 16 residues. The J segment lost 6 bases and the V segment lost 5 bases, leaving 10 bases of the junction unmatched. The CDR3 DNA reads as TGTGCCAGCAGCACCCTGACAGGGCTCGGTAATTCACCCCTCCACTTT. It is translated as CASSTLTGLGNSPLHF.

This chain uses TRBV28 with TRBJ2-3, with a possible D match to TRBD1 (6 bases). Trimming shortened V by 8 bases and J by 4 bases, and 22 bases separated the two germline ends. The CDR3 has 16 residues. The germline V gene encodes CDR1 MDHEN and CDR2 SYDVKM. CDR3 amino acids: CASLESQGNAPDTQYF. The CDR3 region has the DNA TGTGCCAGCCTCGAATCACAGGGAAACGCACCAGATACGCAGTATTTT.

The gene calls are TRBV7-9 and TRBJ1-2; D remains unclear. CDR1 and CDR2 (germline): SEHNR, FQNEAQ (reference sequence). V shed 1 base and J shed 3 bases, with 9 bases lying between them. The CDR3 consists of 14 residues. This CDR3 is CASSLVSGYYGYTF. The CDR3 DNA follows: TGTGCCAGCAGCTTAGTATCCGGGTACTATGGCTACACCTTC.

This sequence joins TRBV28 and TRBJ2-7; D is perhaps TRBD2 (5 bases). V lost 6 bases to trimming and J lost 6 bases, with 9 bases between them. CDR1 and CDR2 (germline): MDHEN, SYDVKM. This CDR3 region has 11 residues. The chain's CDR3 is CASRGSGEQYF. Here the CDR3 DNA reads TGTGCCAGCAGGGGGAGCGGCGAGCAGTACTTC.

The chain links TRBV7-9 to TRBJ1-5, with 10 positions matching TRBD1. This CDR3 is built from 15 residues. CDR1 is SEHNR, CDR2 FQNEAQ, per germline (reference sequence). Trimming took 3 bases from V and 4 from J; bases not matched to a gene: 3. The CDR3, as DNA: TGTGCCAGCAGCTTCGACAGGGGGCGGAATCAGCCCCAGCATTTT. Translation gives CASSFDRGRNQPQHF.

The CDR3 DNA sequence: TGCGCCAGCAGCCTAGGGGTCGGGCGGGAGACCCAGTACTTC. Amino acids: CASSLGVGRETQYF. V is TRBV5-1 and J is TRBJ2-5; a weak D match, TRBD1 (5 bases). V lost 4 bases and J 5 bases, leaving 15 bases between the germline ends. CDR1 SGHRS and CDR2 YFSETQ come from the germline V gene. The CDR3 loop spans 14 amino acids.

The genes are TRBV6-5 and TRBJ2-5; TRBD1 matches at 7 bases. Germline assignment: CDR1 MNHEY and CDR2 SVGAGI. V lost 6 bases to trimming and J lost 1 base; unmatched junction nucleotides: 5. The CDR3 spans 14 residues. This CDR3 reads CASRRTGFQETQYF. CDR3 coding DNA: TGTGCCAGCAGGAGGACAGGTTTCCAAGAGACCCAGTACTTC.

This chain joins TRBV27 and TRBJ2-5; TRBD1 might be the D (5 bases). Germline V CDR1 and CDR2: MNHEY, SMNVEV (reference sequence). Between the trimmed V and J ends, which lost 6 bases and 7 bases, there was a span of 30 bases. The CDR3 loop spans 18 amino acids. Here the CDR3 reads CASSPRSSGQVPRGTQYF. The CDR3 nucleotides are TGTGCCAGCAGCCCCCGTTCAAGTGGACAAGTGCCCCGCGGGACCCAGTACTTC.

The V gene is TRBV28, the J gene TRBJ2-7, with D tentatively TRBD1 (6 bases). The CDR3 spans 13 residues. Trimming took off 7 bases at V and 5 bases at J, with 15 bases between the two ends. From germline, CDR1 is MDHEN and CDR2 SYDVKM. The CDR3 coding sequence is TGTGCCAGCACCGCAACAGGGTGGGACGAGCAGTACTTC. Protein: CASTATGWDEQYF. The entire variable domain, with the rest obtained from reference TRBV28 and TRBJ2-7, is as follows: DVKVTQSSRYLVKRTGEKVFLECVQDMDHENMFWYRQDPGLGLRLIYFSYDVKMKEKGDIPEGYSVSREKKERFSLILESASTNQTSMYLCASTATGWDEQYFGPGTRLTVT.

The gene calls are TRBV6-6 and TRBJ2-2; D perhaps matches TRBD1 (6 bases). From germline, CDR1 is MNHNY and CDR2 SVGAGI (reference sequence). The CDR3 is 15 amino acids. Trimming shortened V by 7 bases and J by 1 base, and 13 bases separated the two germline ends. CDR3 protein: CASNHGTLNTGELFF. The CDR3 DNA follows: TGTGCCAGCAACCACGGGACACTGAACACCGGGGAGCTGTTTTTT.